This entry features one T cell receptor beta chain sequence. As yet, its antigen is unknown. This sample is part of a study of shared clonotypes between healthy human individuals. Turning to the study itself: Researchers assigned three CD4 naive, three CD4 memory, two CD8 naive and one CD8 memory plate to each donor. Notes on the study in general: Around 4.7% of naive CD4 clonotypes were shared across several donors.

Genomic DNA per cell subset filled all wells of several immunoSEQ plates. Data came from immunoSEQ multiplex PCR; TCRdb stores just in-frame clones and leaves some out. In the table there are about 1 million clones, under 80% of which are singletons. All the donors were Caucasian adults who lived in Nashville, Tennessee. Germline CDR1 and CDR2: SGDLS and YYNGEE. This CDR3 is 14 amino acids long. The V gene end was trimmed by 3 bases and the J gene end by 5 bases; junction bases not matched to a gene: 7. This TCR was sampled from a young man in good health. Sequenced sample: memory CD4+ T cells sorted from blood. Subset described: CD45RA-negative fraction. The V gene is TRBV9, the J gene TRBJ1-2; 7 bases line up with TRBD1. The CDR3 is CASSETGALYGYTF. Here the CDR3 DNA reads TGTGCCAGCAGCGAAACAGGGGCTTTATATGGCTACACCTTC.